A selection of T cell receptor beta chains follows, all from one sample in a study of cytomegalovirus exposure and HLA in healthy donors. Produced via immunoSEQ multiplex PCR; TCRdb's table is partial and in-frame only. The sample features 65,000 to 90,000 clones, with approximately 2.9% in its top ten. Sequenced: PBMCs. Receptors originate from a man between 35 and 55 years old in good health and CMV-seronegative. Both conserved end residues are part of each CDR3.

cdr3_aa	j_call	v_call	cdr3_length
CASSLAGTEYQPQHF	TRBJ1-5	TRBV18	15
CSVQQGHQPQHF	TRBJ1-5	TRBV29-1	12
CASSAGSTNTEAFF	TRBJ1-1	TRBV5-1	14
CSVETRGGQGARAGYTF	TRBJ1-2	TRBV29-1	17
CASSLVQGGNSPLHF	TRBJ1-6	TRBV11-1	15
CASSLGQSTYEQYF	TRBJ2-7	TRBV11-2	14
CASSLGTPNNEQFF	TRBJ2-1	TRBV28	14
CASILFGANYGYTF	TRBJ1-2	TRBV6-6	14
CASSLRIQGNEQFF	TRBJ2-1	TRBV5-8	14
CASSRALAGAYGDTQYF	TRBJ2-3	TRBV4-2	17
CASSNWVRQANQPQHF	TRBJ1-5	TRBV19	16
CASSEGQSNEQFF	TRBJ2-1	TRBV2	13
CASSEEQGLGTDTQYF	TRBJ2-3	TRBV9	16
CATSTIGQGRTYEQYF	TRBJ2-7	TRBV15	16
CASSQAGAAALTDTQYF	TRBJ2-3	TRBV4-1	17
CASSFRLAGGDEQFF	TRBJ2-1	TRBV7-8	15
CASSPPTSDAIQYF	TRBJ2-4	TRBV18	14
CASSGGQPPDNEQFF	TRBJ2-1	TRBV9	15
CASSLYAVSSYNEQFF	TRBJ2-1	TRBV5-1	16
CASSESGGPQETQYF	TRBJ2-5	TRBV10-1	15
CASSHPTALYGYTF	TRBJ1-2	TRBV2	14
CASSVLQAGNTEAFF	TRBJ1-1	TRBV6-1	15
CASSQVQGGYNEQFF	TRBJ2-1	TRBV14	15
CASSPQGEGTEAFF	TRBJ1-1	TRBV18	14
CASSYSEGSYEQYF	TRBJ2-7	TRBV6-5	14
CASSLAGGGRGNTIYF	TRBJ1-3	TRBV7-2	16
CASSFAELGNQPQHF	TRBJ1-5	TRBV28	15
CAWSNREKRAGELFF	TRBJ2-2	TRBV30	15
CASSPSAGQDYEQYF	TRBJ2-7	TRBV4-1	15
CASSSIGSGANVLTF	TRBJ2-6	TRBV5-1	15
CATDRGGVEAFF	TRBJ1-1	TRBV19	12
CASSHPPGTSGGAYEQYF	TRBJ2-7	TRBV4-1	18
CASIRTEIYNSPLHF	TRBJ1-6	TRBV2	15
CASSELDRGTGYTF	TRBJ1-2	TRBV6-1	14
CASSSGIASTRYGYTF	TRBJ1-2	TRBV6-5	16
CASSLTGQGAYEQYF	TRBJ2-7	TRBV5-1	15
CASSPDSSYEQYF	TRBJ2-7	TRBV5-1	13
CASSQGFVDSQETQYF	TRBJ2-5	TRBV14	16
CASSLRGAGGIYEQYF	TRBJ2-7	TRBV11-3	16
CASSLNGLAGETQYF	TRBJ2-5	TRBV7-3	15
CASRDYEGTGVNTEAFF	TRBJ1-1	TRBV19	17
CASSQGRGLAGGLYTGELFF	TRBJ2-2	TRBV4-1	20
CASSKGPVGGQHYGYTF	TRBJ1-2	TRBV21-1	17
CASSFNTLPVYGYTF	TRBJ1-2	TRBV7-2	15
CASQGHRGTEAFF	TRBJ1-1	TRBV18	13
CASSLSGGGADTQYF	TRBJ2-3	TRBV7-3	15
CASSLVHKGAPNYGYTF	TRBJ1-2	TRBV5-6	17
CASSWDTYNEQFF	TRBJ2-1	TRBV6-5	13